Listed below are T cell receptor beta chains from one sample, sequenced in a study of blood T cell repertoires in COVID-19. The table came from immunoSEQ multiplex PCR; TCRdb's copy has only in-frame clones and leaves some out. This table has some 300,000 clones, around 84% appearing once. Input material: peripheral blood. These receptors were collected from a man aged 65 to 79 with acute or convalescent COVID-19. CDR3s include the opening cysteine and the closing phenylalanine or tryptophan. Each record gives: J gene, D gene, V gene, clone size, CDR3 protein, CDR3 DNA. D genes are given only for firm matches. Clone size appears in some rows only: once, few, many, or a class for an expanded clone.

TRBJ1-6,-,TRBV30,few,CASFGSYNSPLHF,TGTGCCTCCTTCGGCTCCTATAATTCACCCCTCCACTTT
TRBJ2-1,TRBD2,TRBV7-2,-,CASSLSGRGNEQFF,TGTGCCAGCAGCTTGAGCGGGAGAGGAAATGAGCAGTTCTTC
TRBJ1-5,-,TRBV19,-,CASSPLRGDQPQHF,TGTGCCAGTAGTCCCCTCCGGGGGGATCAGCCCCAGCATTTT
TRBJ1-6,-,TRBV7-9,-,CASTRVGGANNSPLHF,TGTGCCAGCACCAGAGTGGGGGGGGCGAATAATTCACCCCTCCACTTT
TRBJ2-7,TRBD1,TRBV11-2,-,CASSPGDRGLEQYF,TGTGCCAGCAGCCCCGGGGACAGGGGGCTCGAGCAGTACTTC
TRBJ1-2,-,TRBV18,-,CASSPPSKWVGGYTF,TGTGCCAGCTCACCCCCCTCGAAATGGGTGGGCGGCTACACCTTC
TRBJ2-1,-,TRBV5-1,-,CASRPGQQYNEQFF,TGCGCCAGCAGACCTGGACAGCAGTACAATGAGCAGTTCTTC
TRBJ1-4,TRBD1,TRBV27,-,CASGTGGVEKLFF,TGTGCCAGCGGGACAGGGGGCGTTGAAAAACTGTTTTTT
TRBJ2-2,TRBD1,TRBV5-1,-,CASSFTGEGTGELFF,TGCGCCAGCAGCTTTACAGGGGAAGGAACCGGGGAGCTGTTTTTT
TRBJ1-4,-,TRBV7-2,-,CASSPDLSLHEKLFF,TGTGCCAGCAGCCCAGACTTAAGCTTGCATGAAAAACTGTTTTTT
TRBJ2-3,TRBD2,TRBV19,-,CASSTPFIGTSGHTDTQYF,TGTGCCAGTAGTACTCCCTTTATCGGGACTAGCGGTCACACAGATACGCAGTATTTT
TRBJ2-2,TRBD2,TRBV7-9,few,CASSPVRTSGRWTGELFF,TGTGCCAGCAGCCCTGTGAGGACTAGCGGGAGGTGGACCGGGGAGCTGTTTTTT
TRBJ1-3,TRBD1,TRBV7-9,once,CASSLSPTGNSGNTIYF,TGTGCCAGCAGCTTAAGCCCGACAGGGAACTCAGGAAACACCATATATTTT
TRBJ1-5,-,TRBV12-3/TRBV12-4,-,CASNREATQPQHF,TGTGCCAGCAATAGAGAGGCGACTCAGCCCCAGCATTTT
TRBJ2-5,-,TRBV24-1,-,CATSGPDVGQETQYF,TGTGCCACCAGTGGTCCCGACGTCGGGCAAGAGACCCAGTACTTC
TRBJ1-4,-,TRBV3-1/TRBV3-2,-,CASSPGQLNEKLFF,TGTGCCAGCAGCCCAGGACAGCTTAATGAAAAACTGTTTTTT
TRBJ1-1,TRBD1,TRBV28,-,CLTGAMNTEAFF,TGCCTGACAGGGGCTATGAACACTGAAGCTTTCTTT
TRBJ2-1,TRBD2,TRBV20-1,-,CSASSGGAANEQFF,TGCAGTGCTAGTAGCGGGGGGGCGGCAAATGAGCAGTTCTTC
TRBJ2-7,TRBD2,TRBV7-8,-,CASSRLAGVVNYEQYF,TGTGCCAGCAGCCGCCTGGCGGGGGTTGTTAACTACGAGCAGTACTTC
TRBJ1-6,-,TRBV21-1,-,CASSKVRGNNSPLHF,TGTGCCAGCAGCAAAGTGCGGGGAAATAATTCACCCCTCCACTTT
TRBJ1-1,-,TRBV5-1,once,CASSLAGTRNTEAFF,TGCGCCAGCAGCTTAGCCGGGACTCGAAACACTGAAGCTTTCTTT
TRBJ2-7,TRBD2,TRBV11-2,-,CASSLTTTGLAGSYEQYF,TGTGCCAGCAGCTTAACCACGACGGGACTAGCGGGATCCTACGAGCAGTACTTC
TRBJ1-2,-,TRBV21-1,-,CASSASGYRGGCYYGYTF,TGTGCCAGCAGCGCCAGCGGGTATCGCGGGGGGTGTTACTATGGCTACACCTTC
TRBJ1-6,TRBD1,TRBV5-6,few,CASRQGGSSYNSPLHF,TGTGCCAGCAGGCAGGGGGGTAGCTCCTATAATTCACCCCTCCACTTT
TRBJ2-1,-,TRBV7-3,-,CASSSQGYEQFF,TGTGCCAGCAGCTCACAGGGTTATGAGCAGTTCTTC
TRBJ1-1,-,TRBV5-4,-,CASSLYTLSIEAFF,TGTGCCAGCAGCTTGTATACCCTGAGCATTGAAGCTTTCTTT
TRBJ2-7,TRBD2,TRBV5-6,-,CASRKGTSGFYEQYF,TGTGCCAGCAGAAAGGGGACTAGCGGGTTCTACGAGCAGTACTTC
TRBJ1-2,-,TRBV6-5,-,CASTRGGNYGYTF,TGTGCCAGCACAAGAGGAGGAAACTATGGCTACACCTTC
TRBJ1-3,-,TRBV14,-,CASSPRVNSGNTIYF,TGTGCCAGCAGCCCCAGGGTCAACTCTGGAAACACCATATATTTT
TRBJ1-5,TRBD1,TRBV19,-,CASDPTGGGQPQHF,TGTGCCAGTGACCCAACAGGGGGAGGTCAGCCCCAGCATTTT
TRBJ2-1,TRBD2,TRBV20-1,-,CSASRGGYNEQFF,TGCAGTGCTAGTCGGGGGGGGTACAATGAGCAGTTCTTC
TRBJ2-7,-,TRBV11-3,-,CASSLNFLDEQYF,TGTGCCAGCAGCTTAAACTTCCTGGACGAGCAGTACTTC
TRBJ2-3,TRBD2,TRBV9,-,CASSVGVSGRFLADTQYF,TGTGCCAGCAGCGTAGGGGTCAGCGGGAGGTTTCTTGCTGATACGCAGTATTTT
TRBJ1-2,-,TRBV10-2,few,CASSPAGHPNGYTF,TGCGCCAGCAGTCCAGCGGGACACCCTAATGGCTACACCTTC
TRBJ2-7,TRBD1,TRBV28,-,CASSLSGTEYEQYF,TGTGCCAGCAGTTTATCAGGGACAGAGTACGAGCAGTACTTC
TRBJ1-4,-,TRBV11-2,-,CASRQVDEKLFF,TGTGCCAGCAGACAGGTTGATGAAAAACTGTTTTTT
TRBJ2-1,-,TRBV28,-,CASTESYNEQFF,TGTGCCAGCACGGAGTCCTACAATGAGCAGTTCTTC
TRBJ2-7,-,TRBV10-1,-,CASSGVGSVDEQYF,TGCGCCAGCAGTGGGGTCGGGAGTGTCGACGAGCAGTACTTC
TRBJ2-2,TRBD2,TRBV11-2,-,CASSTGLALGGELFF,TGTGCCAGCAGCACGGGACTAGCGTTAGGTGGGGAGCTGTTTTTT
TRBJ1-5,-,TRBV4-1,-,CASSLLDKENQPQHF,TGCGCCAGCAGCCTACTAGACAAAGAGAATCAGCCCCAGCATTTT
TRBJ1-2,-,TRBV18,-,CASSAGGGYGYTF,TGTGCCAGTTCAGCCGGGGGAGGATATGGCTACACCTTC
TRBJ1-2,-,TRBV7-2,-,CASSLEGIAGYGYTF,TGTGCCAGCAGCTTAGAGGGGATAGCTGGCTATGGCTACACCTTC
TRBJ1-1,-,TRBV9,-,CASSVGGSPRAEAFF,TGTGCCAGCAGCGTAGGCGGCAGCCCGCGAGCTGAAGCTTTCTTT
TRBJ2-2,-,TRBV5-1,-,CASSLDVGAGTGELFF,TGCGCCAGCAGCTTGGATGTAGGTGCGGGCACCGGGGAGCTGTTTTTT
TRBJ1-2,TRBD1,TRBV2,-,CASRGQGRAWHGYTF,TGTGCCAGCAGGGGACAGGGGCGGGCGTGGCATGGCTACACCTTC
TRBJ2-3,TRBD1,TRBV7-2,-,CASSLLSTGQRQYF,TGTGCCAGCAGCCTGTTGTCTACGGGACAGCGGCAGTATTTT
TRBJ2-7,-,TRBV28,-,CASSRTPSYEQYF,TGTGCCAGCAGTAGGACACCTTCCTACGAGCAGTACTTC
TRBJ2-1,-,TRBV4-3,-,CASSPTTQGLEQFF,TGCGCCAGCAGCCCGACTACCCAGGGGCTTGAGCAGTTCTTC
TRBJ1-2,-,TRBV28,-,CASTGKMDYGYTF,TGTGCCAGCACAGGGAAGATGGACTATGGCTACACCTTC
TRBJ1-3,-,TRBV7-9,-,CASRTGTGNTIYF,TGTGCCAGCCGAACAGGGACTGGAAACACCATATATTTT
TRBJ2-5,TRBD2,TRBV9,-,CASSVTSGRGQETQYF,TGTGCCAGCAGCGTGACTAGCGGGCGGGGACAAGAGACCCAGTACTTC
TRBJ2-1,TRBD2,TRBV9,-,CASSVARGAYNEQFF,TGTGCCAGCAGCGTAGCTCGGGGGGCCTACAATGAGCAGTTCTTC
TRBJ1-1,-,TRBV28,-,CASTPSLNTEAFF,TGTGCCAGCACCCCTAGTTTGAACACTGAAGCTTTCTTT